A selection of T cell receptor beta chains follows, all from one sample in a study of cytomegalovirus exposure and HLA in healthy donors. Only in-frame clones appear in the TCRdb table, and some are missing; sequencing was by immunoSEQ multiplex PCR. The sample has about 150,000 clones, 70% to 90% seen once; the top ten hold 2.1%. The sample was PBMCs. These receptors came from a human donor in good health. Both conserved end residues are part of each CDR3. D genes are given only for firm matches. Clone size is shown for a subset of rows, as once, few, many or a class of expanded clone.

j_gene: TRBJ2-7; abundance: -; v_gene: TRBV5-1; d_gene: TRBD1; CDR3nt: TGCGCCAGCAGCTCTTTTGAGACAGGGGCCTACGAGCAGTACTTC; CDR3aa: CASSSFETGAYEQYF
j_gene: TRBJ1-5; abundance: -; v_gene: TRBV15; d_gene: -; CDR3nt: TGTGCCACCAGCCGTACTAATCAGCCCCAGCATTTT; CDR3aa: CATSRTNQPQHF
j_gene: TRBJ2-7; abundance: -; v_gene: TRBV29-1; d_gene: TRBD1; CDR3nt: TGCAGCGTACTCCGGGACAGATACGAGCAGTACTTC; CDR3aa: CSVLRDRYEQYF
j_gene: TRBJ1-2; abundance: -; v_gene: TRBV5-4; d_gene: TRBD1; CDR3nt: TGTGCCAGCAGCCTAGGGACAGGGAATAACTATGGCTACACCTTC; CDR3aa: CASSLGTGNNYGYTF
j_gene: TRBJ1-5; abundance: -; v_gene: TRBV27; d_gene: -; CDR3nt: TGTGCCAGCCGAGAAACAGGGTTTTATAGCAATCAGCCCCAGCATTTT; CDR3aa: CASRETGFYSNQPQHF
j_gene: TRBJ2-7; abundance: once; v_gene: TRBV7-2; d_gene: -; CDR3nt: TGTGCCAGCAGCAAAGGAAAATCGCTTCGAGCGGAGAACTACGAGCAGTACTTC; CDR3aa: CASSKGKSLRAENYEQYF
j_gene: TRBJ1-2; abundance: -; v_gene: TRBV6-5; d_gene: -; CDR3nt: TGTGCCAGCAGTACCACAGGGTCCTATGGCTACACCTTC; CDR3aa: CASSTTGSYGYTF
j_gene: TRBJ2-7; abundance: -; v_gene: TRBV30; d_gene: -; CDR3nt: TGTGCCTGGAGAGGACAGAGCTACGAGCAGTACTTC; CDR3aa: CAWRGQSYEQYF
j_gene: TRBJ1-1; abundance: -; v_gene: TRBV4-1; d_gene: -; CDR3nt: TGCGCCAGCAGCCAAGGGGCTGGCCGAATGAACACTGAAGCTTTCTTT; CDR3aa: CASSQGAGRMNTEAFF
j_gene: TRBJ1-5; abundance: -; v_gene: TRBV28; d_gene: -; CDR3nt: TGTGCCAGCAGTTTTGGGTTGGGGAGGTTGAGCAATCAGCCCCAGCATTTT; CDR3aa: CASSFGLGRLSNQPQHF
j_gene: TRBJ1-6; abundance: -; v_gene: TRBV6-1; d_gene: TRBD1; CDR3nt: TGTGCCAGCAGGCGAGGGGGGACAGGGAATTCACCCCTCCACTTT; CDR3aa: CASRRGGTGNSPLHF
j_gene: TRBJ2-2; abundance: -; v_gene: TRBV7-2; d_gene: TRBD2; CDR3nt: TGTGCCAGCAGCTTAGGAAAGCGGGGGGGAAACACCGGGGAGCTGTTTTTT; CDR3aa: CASSLGKRGGNTGELFF
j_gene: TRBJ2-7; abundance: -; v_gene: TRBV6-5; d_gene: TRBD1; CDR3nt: TGTGCCAGCAGCTCGTTAAGGACAGGCTACGAGCAGTACTTC; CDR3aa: CASSSLRTGYEQYF
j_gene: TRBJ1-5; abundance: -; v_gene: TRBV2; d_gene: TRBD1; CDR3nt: TGTGCCAGCAGTAAATTACAGGGGGACAATCAGCCCCAGCATTTT; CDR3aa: CASSKLQGDNQPQHF
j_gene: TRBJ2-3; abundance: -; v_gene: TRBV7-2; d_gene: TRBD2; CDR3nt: TGTGCCAGCAGCGCTAGCGGGGCCAGCACAGATACGCAGTATTTT; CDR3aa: CASSASGASTDTQYF
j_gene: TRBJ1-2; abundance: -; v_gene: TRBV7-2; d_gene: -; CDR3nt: TGTGCCAGCAGCTCGGGACTGCCTGGCTACACCTTC; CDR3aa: CASSSGLPGYTF
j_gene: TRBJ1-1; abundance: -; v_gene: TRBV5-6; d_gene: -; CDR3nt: TGTGCCAGCAGCACCGATCGGGTGAGCACTGAAGCTTTCTTT; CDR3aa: CASSTDRVSTEAFF
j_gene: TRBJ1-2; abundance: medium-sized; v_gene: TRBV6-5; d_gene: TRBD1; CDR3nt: TGTGCCAGCAGTTTCCGCCTTGGGACAGCTAACTATGGCTACACCTTC; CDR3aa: CASSFRLGTANYGYTF
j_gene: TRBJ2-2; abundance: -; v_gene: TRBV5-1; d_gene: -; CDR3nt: TGCGCCAGCAGACCTAATACCGGGGAGCTGTTTTTT; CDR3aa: CASRPNTGELFF
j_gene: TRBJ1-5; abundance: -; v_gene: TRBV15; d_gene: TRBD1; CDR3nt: TGTGCCACCAGCATAGACGCAGGGGGGTCTCAGCCCCAGCATTTT; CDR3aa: CATSIDAGGSQPQHF
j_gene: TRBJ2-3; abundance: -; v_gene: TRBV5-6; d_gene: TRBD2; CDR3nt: TGTGCCAGCAGCTTGGAGTTACTAGCGGCCAACACAGATACGCAGTATTTT; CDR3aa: CASSLELLAANTDTQYF
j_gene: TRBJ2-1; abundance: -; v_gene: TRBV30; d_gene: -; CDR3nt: TGTGCCTGGAGTGTCCAGGTTAAGTATGAGCAGTTCTTC; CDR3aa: CAWSVQVKYEQFF
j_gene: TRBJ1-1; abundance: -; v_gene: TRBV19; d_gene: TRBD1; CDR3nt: TGTGCCAGTAGTATTGGGGGAAACAGGGGGCAGGGCACTGAAGCTTTCTTT; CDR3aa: CASSIGGNRGQGTEAFF
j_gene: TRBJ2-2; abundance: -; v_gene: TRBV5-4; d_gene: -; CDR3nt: TGTGCCAGCAGCGTGGGGCGGGGAGTGGGCGGGGAGCTGTTTTTT; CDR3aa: CASSVGRGVGGELFF
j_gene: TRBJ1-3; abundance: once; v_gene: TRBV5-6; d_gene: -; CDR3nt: TGTGCCAGCAGCTTCCGCACAGGAGCCACTGGAAACACCATATATTTT; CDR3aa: CASSFRTGATGNTIYF
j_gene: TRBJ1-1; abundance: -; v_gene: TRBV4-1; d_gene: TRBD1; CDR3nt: TGCGCCAGCAGCCAACCCACAGGGGGCACTGAAGCTTTCTTT; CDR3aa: CASSQPTGGTEAFF
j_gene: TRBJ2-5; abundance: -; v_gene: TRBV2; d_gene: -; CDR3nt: TGTGCCAGCGGCGCTAGGGGGAATGTGCAGGAGACCCAGTACTTC; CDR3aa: CASGARGNVQETQYF
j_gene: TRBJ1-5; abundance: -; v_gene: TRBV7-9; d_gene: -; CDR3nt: TGTGCCAGCAGCTTGAAGGAGAGCAATCAGCCCCAGCATTTT; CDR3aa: CASSLKESNQPQHF
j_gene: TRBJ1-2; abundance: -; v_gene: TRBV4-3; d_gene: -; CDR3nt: TGCGCCAGCAGCCAAGCTCGCAGGGGATCTTTAGACTACACCTTC; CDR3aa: CASSQARRGSLDYTF
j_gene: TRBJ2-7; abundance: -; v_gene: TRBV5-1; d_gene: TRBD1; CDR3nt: TGCGCCAGCAGCTCTAATTCCGGGACAGGGGGCGAGCAGTACTTC; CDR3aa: CASSSNSGTGGEQYF
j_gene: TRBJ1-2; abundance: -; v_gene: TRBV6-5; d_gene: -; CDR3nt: TGTGCCAGCAGAAACAGGGCGTCTAACTATGGCTACACCTTC; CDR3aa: CASRNRASNYGYTF
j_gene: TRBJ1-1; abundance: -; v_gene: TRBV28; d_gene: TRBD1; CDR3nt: TGTGCCAGCAGCCCCCCCCCGGGACAGGGGAACACTGAAGCTTTCTTT; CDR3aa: CASSPPPGQGNTEAFF
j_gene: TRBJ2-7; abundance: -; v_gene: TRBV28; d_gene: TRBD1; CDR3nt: TGTGCCAGCAGTTTATGGGGACAGGGGGCTAGCGACGAGCAGTACTTC; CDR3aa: CASSLWGQGASDEQYF
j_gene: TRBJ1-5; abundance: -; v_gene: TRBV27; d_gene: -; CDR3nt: TGTGCCAGCAGTTTTAACAGAAACAATCAGCCCCAGCATTTT; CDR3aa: CASSFNRNNQPQHF
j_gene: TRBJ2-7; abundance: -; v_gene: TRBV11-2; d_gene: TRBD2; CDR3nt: TGTGCCAGCAGCTTCCTACTAGCGGGAGCCGAGCAGTACTTC; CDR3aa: CASSFLLAGAEQYF
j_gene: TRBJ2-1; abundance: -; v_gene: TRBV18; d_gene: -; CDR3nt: TGTGCCAGCTCACCACCGGAGGGGAGCTCCTACAATGAGCAGTTCTTC; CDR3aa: CASSPPEGSSYNEQFF
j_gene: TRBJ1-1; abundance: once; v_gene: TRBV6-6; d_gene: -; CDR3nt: TGTGCCAGCAATGGTAAGGGGGTGACAAACACTGAAGCTTTCTTT; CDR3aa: CASNGKGVTNTEAFF
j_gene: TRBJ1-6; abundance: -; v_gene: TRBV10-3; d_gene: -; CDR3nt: TGTGCCATCAGTGTACAGGGTACCAATTCACCCCTCCACTTT; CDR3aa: CAISVQGTNSPLHF
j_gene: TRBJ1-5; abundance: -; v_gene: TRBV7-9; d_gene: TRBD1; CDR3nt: TGTGCCAGCCACAGGGGGCTGACCGAGCCCCAGCATTTT; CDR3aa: CASHRGLTEPQHF
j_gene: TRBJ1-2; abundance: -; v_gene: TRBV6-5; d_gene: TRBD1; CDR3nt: TGTGCCAGCAGTTACACAAGGACAGGGATGAGCTACACCTTC; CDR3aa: CASSYTRTGMSYTF
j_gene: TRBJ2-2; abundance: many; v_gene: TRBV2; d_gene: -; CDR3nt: TGTGCCAGCAGTGGGGCGGGAAGGAACACCGGGGAGCTGTTTTTT; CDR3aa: CASSGAGRNTGELFF
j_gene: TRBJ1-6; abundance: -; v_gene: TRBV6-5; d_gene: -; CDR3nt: TGTGCCAGCTTAAGGAGAAAAAATTCACCCCTCCACTTT; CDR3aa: CASLRRKNSPLHF
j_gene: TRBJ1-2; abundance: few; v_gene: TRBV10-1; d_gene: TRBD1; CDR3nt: TGCGCCAGCAGTGATGCGACAGGGGGCTATGGCTACACCTTC; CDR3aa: CASSDATGGYGYTF